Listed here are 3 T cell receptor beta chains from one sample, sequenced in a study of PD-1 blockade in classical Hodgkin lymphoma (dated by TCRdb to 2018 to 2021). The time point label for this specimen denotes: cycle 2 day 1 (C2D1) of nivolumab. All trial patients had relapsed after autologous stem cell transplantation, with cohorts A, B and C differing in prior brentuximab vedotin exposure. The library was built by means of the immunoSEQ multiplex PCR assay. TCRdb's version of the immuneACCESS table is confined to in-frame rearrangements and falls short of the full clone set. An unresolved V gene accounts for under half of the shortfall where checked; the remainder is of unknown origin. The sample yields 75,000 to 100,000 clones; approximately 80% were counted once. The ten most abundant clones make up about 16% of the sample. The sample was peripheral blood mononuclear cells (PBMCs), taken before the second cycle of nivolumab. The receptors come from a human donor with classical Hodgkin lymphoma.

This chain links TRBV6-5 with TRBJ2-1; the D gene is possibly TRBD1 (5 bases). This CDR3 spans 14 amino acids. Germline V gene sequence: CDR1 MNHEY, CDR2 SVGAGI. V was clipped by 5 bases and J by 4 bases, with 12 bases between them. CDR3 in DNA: TGTGCCAGCAGTATGGCAGGGTCGTACAATGAGCAGTTCTTC. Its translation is CASSMAGSYNEQFF.

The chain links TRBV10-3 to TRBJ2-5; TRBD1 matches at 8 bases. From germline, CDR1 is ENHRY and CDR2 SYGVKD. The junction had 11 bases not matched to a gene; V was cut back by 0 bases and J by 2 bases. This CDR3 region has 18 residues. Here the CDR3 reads CAISESSVVGTGQETQYF. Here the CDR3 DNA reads TGTGCCATCAGTGAGTCCAGCGTGGTCGGGACAGGACAAGAGACCCAGTACTTC.

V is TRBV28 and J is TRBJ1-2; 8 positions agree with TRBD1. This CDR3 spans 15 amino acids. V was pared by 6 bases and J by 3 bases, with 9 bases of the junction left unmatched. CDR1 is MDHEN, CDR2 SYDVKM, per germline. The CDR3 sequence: CASSGSEGQDYGYTF. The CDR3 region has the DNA TGTGCCAGCAGCGGCAGTGAGGGACAGGACTATGGCTACACCTTC.